Below are 20 T cell receptor beta chains sequenced from a single sample in a study of beta chain features in type 1 diabetes. Regarding the study as a whole: Moderate yet significant TCRB CDR3 shortening was seen in Type 1 diabetes patients in all four CD4+ subsets.

As every portion of the isolated RNA was reverse transcribed, the sequencing read expressed TCRB transcripts. Measured with immunoSEQ multiplex PCR; TCRdb has only the in-frame clones, and not every one. The sample comprises a few hundred thousand clones, 9.6% of which are singletons, and about 0.6% rests with the top ten. Their antigens remain unidentified. Sequencing was carried out using central memory CD4+ T cells from blood. These receptors originate from a man younger than 40 with type 1 diabetes.

This clone occurred a few times. This rearrangement joins TRBV18 to TRBJ1-1, with unresolved D. Trimming stripped 3 bases from V and 1 base from J, with 9 bases between. Germline V gene lookup returns CDR1 KGHSH and CDR2 LQKENI. CDR3 length: 14 amino acids. The CDR3 coding sequence is TGTGCCAGCTCACCGGAAAGGGCGAACACTGAAGCTTTCTTT. Protein product: CASSPERANTEAFF.

The genes are TRBV10-3 and TRBJ2-2; TRBD2 matches at 8 bases. V trimming: 4 bases; J trimming: 7 bases; junction bases outside the gene matches: 14. Germline V gene lookup returns CDR1 ENHRY and CDR2 SYGVKD. The CDR3 extends over 17 amino acids. Here the CDR3 reads CAISGAGGSGLIGELFF. The DNA of the CDR3 is TGTGCCATCAGTGGTGCGGGAGGTAGCGGGCTTATCGGGGAGCTGTTTTTT.

V and J are TRBV28 and TRBJ2-3; D is ambiguous. Per the germline V gene, CDR1 is MDHEN and CDR2 is SYDVKM. The CDR3 has 14 residues. V was shortened by 6 bases and J by 3 bases, with 13 bases between the two germline ends. Written as DNA, the CDR3 is TGTGCCAGCAGGACCCCAGGTTTTACAGATACGCAGTATTTT. Its translation: CASRTPGFTDTQYF.

This chain uses TRBV18 with TRBJ1-1; D is undetermined. Germline lookup yields CDR1 KGHSH and CDR2 LQKENI. The CDR3 totals 15 residues. The ends were cut back, 3 bases at V and 0 bases at J, with 11 bases in the middle. The CDR3 sequence is CASSPRAEVNTEAFF. The CDR3 DNA follows: TGTGCCAGCTCACCCCGGGCAGAAGTGAACACTGAAGCTTTCTTT.

A few counts support this clone. One end of the junction varies from germline; a read error may be responsible. V is TRBV6-1 and J is TRBJ2-5, with D tentatively TRBD1 (6 bases). The CDR3 covers 14 residues. CDR1 and CDR2 from the germline V gene are MNHNS and SASEGT. CDR3 in amino acids: CASSTRTEQVTQYF. DNA for the CDR3: TGTGCCAGCAGTACCCGGACAGAACAAGTGACCCAGTACTTC.

This clone came up a few times. The rearrangement joins TRBV7-2 to TRBJ2-5; D is ambiguous. Germline-derived CDR1 and CDR2 are SGHTA and FQGNSA. The CDR3 runs 13 residues. V was shortened by 5 bases and J by 0 bases, with 7 bases between the two germline ends. CDR3 sequence reads: CASSKVHQETQYF. Here the CDR3 DNA reads TGTGCCAGCAGCAAAGTCCACCAAGAGACCCAGTACTTC.

This clone was counted a few times. The chain joins TRBV28 to TRBJ1-2, with TRBD1 matching 8 bases. CDR3 length: 14 amino acids. Germline V lookup: CDR1 MDHEN, CDR2 SYDVKM. V was clipped by 3 bases and J by 4 bases; unmatched bases: 4. Here the CDR3 DNA reads TGTGCCAGCAGTTTTCGACAGGGGCCCTATGGCTACACCTTC. The encoded protein is CASSFRQGPYGYTF.

In this sample, this clone turned up a few times. V usage is TRBV7-6 and J usage is TRBJ2-3; D not certain. Trimming left V 1 base short and J 0 bases short, with 5 bases between. CDR3 length equals 14 residues. CDR1 SGHVS and CDR2 FNYEAQ come from the germline V gene. As DNA, the CDR3 is TGTGCCAGCAGCTTAGGCGTGAGCACAGATACGCAGTATTTT. Its protein is CASSLGVSTDTQYF.

This clone appeared many times. This chain links TRBV6-5 with TRBJ2-1; either TRBD1 or TRBD2 may supply D (5 bases each). CDR3 length: 15 residues. The V gene lost 4 bases and the J gene lost 3 bases, with 13 bases spanning the gap. The germline gives CDR1 MNHEY, CDR2 SVGAGI. In DNA, the CDR3 is TGTGCCAGCAGTTTAACGAGGGGCATCTACAATGAGCAGTTCTTC. Protein: CASSLTRGIYNEQFF.

V and J are TRBV5-5 and TRBJ2-5; TRBD2 agrees at 11 bases. The germline V gene has CDR1 SGHKS and CDR2 YYEKEE (reference sequence). J lost 2 bases, V lost 5 bases, and 5 bases had no gene match. The CDR3 runs to 15 residues. The CDR3 DNA sequence: TGTGCCAGCAGTCAGTCTAGCGGGAGGCAAGAGACCCAGTACTTC. It yields the protein CASSQSSGRQETQYF.

In this sample, this clone turned up many times. The V gene is TRBV7-9, the J gene TRBJ2-1; D might be TRBD2 (6 bases). The germline V and J ends were trimmed by 1 base and 5 bases, with 15 bases remaining between them. The CDR3 runs to 16 residues. Germline V gene data show CDR1 as SEHNR and CDR2 as FQNEAQ (reference sequence). CDR3 sequence: CASSLGEPWGDNEQFF. The CDR3 region has the DNA TGTGCCAGCAGCTTAGGGGAACCGTGGGGGGACAATGAGCAGTTCTTC.

This clone was seen many times. The genes are TRBV19 and TRBJ2-1, with D hard to call. The ends were cut back, 7 bases at V and 0 bases at J, with 19 bases in the middle. From germline, CDR1 is LNHDA and CDR2 SQIVND (reference sequence). The CDR3 covers 17 residues. In nucleotides, the CDR3 is TGTGCCAGTACCCCCCGCCTGTCCACCACCTCCTACAATGAGCAGTTCTTC. Translating gives CASTPRLSTTSYNEQFF.

V gene TRBV7-3 combines with J gene TRBJ1-4; tentative D call: TRBD1 (5 bases). V gave up 4 bases and J gave up 0 bases, with 15 bases separating them. Per germline, CDR1 SGHTA and CDR2 FQGTGA. The CDR3 has 17 residues. CDR3 residues: CASSSRRGSSTNEKLFF. The CDR3 nucleotides are TGTGCCAGCAGCTCCCGTAGGGGATCTTCAACTAATGAAAAACTGTTTTTT.

This clone was observed many times. The chain joins TRBV27 to TRBJ2-4; a possible D gene is TRBD2 (5 bases). Trimming removed 8 bases at V and 8 bases at J, with 13 bases between. Germline lookup yields CDR1 MNHEY and CDR2 SMNVEV (reference sequence). The CDR3 runs to 12 residues. CDR3 DNA sequence: TGTGCCAGCGGGCGACTCGGGGACATTCAGTACTTC. This translates into CASGRLGDIQYF.

This sequence joins TRBV9 and TRBJ2-1; tentatively, D is TRBD1 or TRBD2 (5 bases each). The CDR3 contains 15 residues. The V end was cut by 5 bases, the J end by 9 bases, with 21 bases between. CDR1 is SGDLS and CDR2 is YYNGEE in the germline V gene. The CDR3 loop is CASSEGDVGVREQFF. In nucleotides, the CDR3 is TGTGCCAGCAGTGAAGGCGACGTGGGGGTACGTGAGCAGTTCTTC.

This clone has a handful of counts. This rearrangement joins TRBV18 to TRBJ2-1; 7 bases align to TRBD2. Germline V CDR1 and CDR2: KGHSH, LQKENI. There are 15 residues in the CDR3. J gave up 2 bases and V 5 bases, and 6 bases lay outside the gene matches. CDR3 in DNA: TGTGCCAGCTCAACTTCTAGCGGACCCTACAATGAGCAGTTCTTC. Translated, it gives CASSTSSGPYNEQFF.

The genes are TRBV18 and TRBJ2-1; 12 nucleotides align to TRBD2. The CDR3 contains 15 residues. Germline CDR1 reads KGHSH; CDR2 reads LQKENI. The V segment lost 4 bases and the J segment 8 bases; nucleotides outside the gene matches: 6. CDR3 loop: CASSQTSGSSYEQFF. The CDR3 region has the DNA TGTGCCAGCTCACAGACTAGCGGGAGTTCGTATGAGCAGTTCTTC.

This clone showed up just a few times. Different DNA sequences within this sample yield the same CDR3. The chain's CDR3 is CASSLGGNTIYF. The CDR3 bases are TGTGCCAGCAGTTTGGGAGGAAACACCATATATTTT. The chain combines TRBV28 with TRBJ1-3; D gene unclear. V was shortened by 3 bases and J by 4 bases, with 4 bases between the two germline ends. The CDR3 loop spans 12 amino acids. Germline V lookup: CDR1 MDHEN, CDR2 SYDVKM.

There are many counts of this clone. The CDR3 reads CASRSRVAGARETQYF. The DNA of the CDR3 is TGTGCCAGCAGGAGTCGAGTAGCGGGAGCGAGAGAGACCCAGTACTTC. The chain couples TRBV7-9 to TRBJ2-5; the match to TRBD2 covers 9 bases. There are 16 residues in the CDR3. Trimming cost V 6 bases and J 4 bases; bases outside gene matches: 12. Germline CDR1 and CDR2: SEHNR and FQNEAQ (reference sequence).

The genes are TRBV9 and TRBJ2-1, with 7 bases identical to TRBD2. The ends lost 1 base at V and 2 bases at J; junction bases unmatched: 9. The CDR3 has 17 amino acids. Germline values: CDR1 SGDLS, CDR2 YYNGEE. DNA of the CDR3: TGTGCCAGCAGCGTACACGGCGCGGGAGTGGCCTACAATGAGCAGTTCTTC. It encodes CASSVHGAGVAYNEQFF.